This T cell receptor beta chain was recorded in a study of cytomegalovirus exposure and HLA in healthy donors. Study-level results: Among donors in an Asian-associated ancestry cluster, a later analysis reportedly found fewer N-insertions than the roughly 610-donor mean. A missense DCLRE1C variant was associated with V- and J-gene trimming of TCR beta chains in a later analysis, and an independent cohort replicated the association.

This PCR relied on a set of 60 Vbeta primers and 13 Jbeta primers. Here immunoSEQ multiplex PCR was the method, and the copy in TCRdb shows in-frame clones only, minus some. The sample carries roughly 130,000 clones, 80% recorded once. The CDR3 has 15 amino acids. The germline V gene has CDR1 SGHDT and CDR2 YYEEEE. Trimming removed 0 bases at V and 1 base at J, with 10 bases between. Worth noting for this clone: Its antigen remains unknown.

The TCR sequence derives from a man younger than 40 in good health and CMV-seronegative. Sequences were obtained from PBMCs. The chain has TRBV5-6 and TRBJ1-1; the D is unclear. The CDR3: CASSLGGGSNTEAFF. DNA for the CDR3: TGTGCCAGCAGCTTGGGTGGCGGTTCGAACACTGAAGCTTTCTTT.